The 10 T cell receptor beta chains in this list originate from one sample, sequenced in a study of cytotoxic CD8 clonotypes in ibrutinib-treated CLL. Here immunoSEQ multiplex PCR was the method, and the copy in TCRdb shows in-frame clones only, minus some. Of some 130,000 clones listed, about 76% are singletons. The sample in question was PBMCs, obtained after 24 months of ibrutinib treatment. These receptors were obtained from a human donor with chronic lymphocytic leukemia.

The rearrangement links TRBV9 to TRBJ1-2; no firm D call. Germline lookup yields CDR1 SGDLS and CDR2 YYNGEE. The CDR3 covers 15 residues. V lost 0 bases to trimming and J lost 3 bases, with 12 bases between them. The CDR3 here is CASSVAGPGDYGYTF. The CDR3 DNA reads as TGTGCCAGCAGCGTAGCCGGCCCCGGGGACTATGGCTACACCTTC.

The rearrangement links TRBV7-9 to TRBJ2-7, with a possible D match to TRBD2 (5 bases). Germline assignment: CDR1 SEHNR and CDR2 FQNEAQ (reference sequence). This CDR3 has 16 amino acids. Trimming left V 3 bases short and J 0 bases short, with 15 bases between. CDR3 protein: CASSLWLAQSSYEQYF. The CDR3 DNA follows: TGTGCCAGCAGCTTGTGGCTAGCTCAAAGCTCCTACGAGCAGTACTTC.

This clone was counted between two and nine times. The chain links TRBV28 to TRBJ2-1, with D perhaps matching TRBD1 or TRBD2 (6 bases each). Germline V gives CDR1 MDHEN, CDR2 SYDVKM. V was cut by 7 bases and J by 10 bases, with 17 bases left in between. The CDR3 runs 13 residues. The CDR3 DNA sequence: TGTGCCAGCACGCCAAACGGGGGCTGGGAGCAGTTCTTC. This gives the protein CASTPNGGWEQFF.

The chain is built from TRBV7-3 and TRBJ2-3, with 7 bases matching TRBD2. The germline V gene has CDR1 SGHTA and CDR2 FQGTGA. The CDR3 is 15 residues long. V trimming: 5 bases; J trimming: 1 base; junction bases outside the gene matches: 6. The DNA of the CDR3 is TGTGCCAGCAGCACCCGGGCGGGGGGCACAGATACGCAGTATTTT. Translated: CASSTRAGGTDTQYF.

V and J are TRBV7-9 and TRBJ1-1, with 8 nucleotides matching TRBD1. The germline V gene has CDR1 SEHNR and CDR2 FQNEAQ (reference sequence). Trimming at V came to 1 base and at J to 4 bases, leaving 5 bases not matched to a gene. This CDR3 comprises 15 residues. The CDR3 region has the DNA TGTGCCAGCAGCTTAGGGGGCAGGGGGCCCACTGAAGCTTTCTTT. Translation gives CASSLGGRGPTEAFF.

The chain couples TRBV2 to TRBJ2-5; the D is unclear. The CDR3 covers 15 residues. Trimming shortened V by 2 bases and J by 5 bases, and 15 bases separated the two germline ends. Germline V lookup: CDR1 SNHLY, CDR2 FYNNEI. The CDR3 nucleotides are TGTGCCAGCAGTGAAATGTGGGCCCGGTGGGAGACCCAGTACTTC. Its protein product is CASSEMWARWETQYF.

The genes are TRBV5-1 and TRBJ2-7, with 7 bases lining up with TRBD2. The CDR3 loop spans 14 amino acids. The ends lost 4 bases at V and 7 bases at J; junction bases unmatched: 11. Germline V CDR1 and CDR2: SGHRS, YFSETQ. The CDR3 nucleotides read TGCGCCAGCAGCCTCGCCGGGGGGACGGAGGAGCAGTACTTC. As protein: CASSLAGGTEEQYF.

Notes on this clone: At one boundary the junction diverges from the germline segment, which might be a read error. The chain is built from TRBV6-6 and TRBJ2-7; TRBD2 matches at 10 bases. The CDR3 contains 14 residues. Germline loops: CDR1 MNHNY, CDR2 SVGAGI (reference sequence). The DNA for the CDR3 is TGTGCCAGCAGTTACGAGGGGGGAGCGGGAGGGCCTGACTTC. Protein product: CASSYEGGAGGPDF.

This clone was seen only once. The chain couples TRBV5-5 to TRBJ1-1, with D uncertain. The V gene's germline CDR1 is SGHKS and CDR2 YYEKEE (reference sequence). Trimming pared 3 bases from V and 7 bases from J, leaving 10 bases between. The CDR3 spans 12 residues. CDR3 nucleotide sequence: TGTGCCAGCAGCTCTTCGACCGGTGAAGCTTTCTTT. Protein: CASSSSTGEAFF. Based on the CDR3 plus reference TRBV5-5 and TRBJ1-1, the full variable domain is DAGVTQSPTHLIKTRGQQVTLRCSPISGHKSVSWYQQVLGQGPQFIFQYYEKEERGRGNFPDRFSARQFPNYSSELNVNALLLGDSALYLCASSSSTGEAFFGQGTRLTVV.

The chain combines TRBV7-6 with TRBJ1-3; D is unresolved. The CDR3 spans 15 residues. Trimming removed 5 bases from V and 0 bases from J, with 11 bases in between. Germline loops: CDR1 SGHVS, CDR2 FNYEAQ. The CDR3 sequence: CASSPLASSGNTIYF. CDR3 nucleotides: TGTGCCAGCAGCCCCCTCGCTAGCTCTGGAAACACCATATATTTT. The variable domain in full, completed from reference TRBV7-6 and TRBJ1-3, reads GAGVSQSPRYKVTKRGQDVALRCDPISGHVSLYWYRQALGQGPEFLTYFNYEAQQDKSGLPNDRFSAERPEGSISTLTIQRTEQRDSAMYRCASSPLASSGNTIYFGEGSWLTVV.